Detailed here is one T cell receptor beta chain. Using immunoSEQ multiplex PCR, the repertoire was profiled, and TCRdb retains in-frame clones only, with some absent. The sample records tens of thousands of clones, 95% to 98% being singletons. The source of the sample is a study of technical replicates of blood from a handful of donors. The sample consisted of T cells isolated from PBMCs. The TCR was taken from a human donor in good health.

CDR3 residues: CAWMGGTSTDTQYF. CDR3 coding DNA: TGTGCCTGGATGGGCGGGACGAGCACAGATACGCAGTATTTT. This chain uses TRBV30 with TRBJ2-3, with D possibly matching TRBD2 (6 bases). In germline, CDR1 is GTSNPN, CDR2 SVGIG (reference sequence). This CDR3 has 14 residues. The ends were cut back, 4 bases at V and 0 bases at J, with 11 bases in the middle.